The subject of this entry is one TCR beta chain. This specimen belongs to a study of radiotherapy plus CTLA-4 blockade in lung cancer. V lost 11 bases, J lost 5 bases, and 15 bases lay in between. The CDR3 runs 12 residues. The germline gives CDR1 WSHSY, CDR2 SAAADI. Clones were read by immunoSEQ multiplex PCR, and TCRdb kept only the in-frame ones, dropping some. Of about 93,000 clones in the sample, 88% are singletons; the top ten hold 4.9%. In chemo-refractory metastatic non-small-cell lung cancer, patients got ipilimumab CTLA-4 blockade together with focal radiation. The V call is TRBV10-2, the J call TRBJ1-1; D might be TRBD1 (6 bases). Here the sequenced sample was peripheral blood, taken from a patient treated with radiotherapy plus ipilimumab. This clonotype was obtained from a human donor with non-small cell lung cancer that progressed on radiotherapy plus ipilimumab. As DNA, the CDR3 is TGCGCCTCAGGCCGGGACATAACTGAAGCTTTCTTT. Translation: CASGRDITEAFF.